This passage covers 31 T cell receptor beta chains from one sample sequenced in a study of OX40 agonist ivuxolimab in advanced cancers. Repertoires were generated with immunoSEQ multiplex PCR, while TCRdb's copy carries only in-frame clones and drops some. This sample has under 50,000 clones, with almost 90% found just once. The material was CD4+ or CD8+ T cells sorted from blood, obtained in a trial of the OX40 agonist ivuxolimab. These receptors originate from an adult with an advanced solid tumor such as melanoma, head and neck, liver or kidney cancer.

Concerning this clone: Other DNA sequences in the same sample also yield this CDR3. V and J are TRBV19 and TRBJ1-2; D remains unclear. This CDR3 contains 13 residues. Germline CDR1 LNHDA, CDR2 SQIVND (reference sequence). V lost 3 bases and J lost 6, with 11 bases in between. In DNA, the CDR3 is TGTGCCAGTAGTATTGCCGGGATCAATGGCTACACCTTC. This encodes CASSIAGINGYTF.

The chain employs TRBV7-3 and TRBJ2-2; D uncertain. V lost 5 bases and J 6 bases, leaving 13 bases between the germline ends. This CDR3 region has 14 residues. Germline CDR1 is SGHTA and CDR2 is FQGTGA. This chain's CDR3 is CASSPNAPPGELFF. Here the CDR3 DNA reads TGTGCCAGCAGCCCCAACGCCCCTCCCGGGGAGCTGTTTTTT.

V usage is TRBV9 and J usage is TRBJ2-3; 14 bases map to TRBD2. Per germline, CDR1 SGDLS and CDR2 YYNGEE. The J segment lost 4 bases and the V segment lost 5 bases, leaving 9 bases of the junction unmatched. The CDR3 is 17 amino acids. The CDR3 sequence is CASSRTGTSGSADTQYF. DNA for the CDR3: TGTGCCAGCAGTCGAACCGGGACTAGCGGGAGTGCAGATACGCAGTATTTT.

The V gene is TRBV18, the J gene TRBJ2-5; 11 nucleotides match TRBD2. This CDR3 has 18 residues. V gave up 1 base and J gave up 0 bases; unmatched junction bases: 7. CDR1 and CDR2 from the germline V gene are KGHSH and LQKENI. The CDR3 nucleotides are TGTGCCAGCTCACCACGTATCCGTAGCGGGAGGGACCAAGAGACCCAGTACTTC. This codes for CASSPRIRSGRDQETQYF.

This clone has more than one count but fewer than ten. The V and J genes are TRBV14 and TRBJ2-1, with D unclear. This CDR3 has 16 residues. The ends were cut back, 4 bases at V and 1 base at J, with 14 bases in the middle. The germline V gene encodes CDR1 SGHDN and CDR2 FVKESK. The CDR3 DNA follows: TGTGCCAGCAGCCCCACGGGCCCCAGTTCCTACAATGAGCAGTTCTTC. Translation gives CASSPTGPSSYNEQFF.

The chain links TRBV7-8 to TRBJ2-3; 8 positions agree with TRBD1. Germline V gene sequence: CDR1 SGHVS, CDR2 FQNEAQ. V lost 1 base to trimming and J lost 2 bases; unmatched junction nucleotides: 5. The CDR3 loop spans 16 amino acids. The CDR3 nucleotides read TGTGCCAGCAGCTTAGGGGGACAGGTTACCACAGATACGCAGTATTTT. Its protein is CASSLGGQVTTDTQYF. The variable domain in full, completed from reference TRBV7-8 and TRBJ2-3, reads GAGVSQSPRYKVAKRGQDVALRCDPISGHVSLFWYQQALGQGPEFLTYFQNEAQLDKSGLPSDRFFAERPEGSVSTLKIQRTQQEDSAVYLCASSLGGQVTTDTQYFGPGTRLTVL.

This clone has a single count. The V gene is TRBV2, the J gene TRBJ2-1; the D is unclear. V dropped 6 bases and J dropped 6 bases, with 12 bases sitting between them. Germline-derived CDR1 and CDR2 are SNHLY and FYNNEI. The CDR3 is 13 amino acids. CDR3 in amino acids: CASSLDGINEQFF. CDR3 in DNA: TGTGCCAGCAGCTTGGACGGTATCAATGAGCAGTTCTTC.

V is TRBV11-3 and J is TRBJ1-4; the D is unclear. The CDR3 extends over 13 amino acids. Germline loops: CDR1 SGHNT, CDR2 YENEEA. The V end was cut by 0 bases, the J end by 6 bases, with 5 bases between. The CDR3 DNA reads TGTGCCAGCAGCTTAGAGGCTGATGAAAAACTGTTTTTT. Amino acid sequence: CASSLEADEKLFF.

V gene TRBV5-1 combines with J gene TRBJ1-2; TRBD1 is a possible D gene (5 bases). CDR1 and CDR2 from the germline V gene are SGHRS and YFSETQ. The CDR3 is made up of 15 amino acids. V was cut by 0 bases and J by 9 bases, with 18 bases left in between. The CDR3 loop is CASSLEVRATSSYTF. The CDR3 bases are TGCGCCAGCAGCTTGGAGGTCAGGGCCACAAGTAGCTACACCTTC.

This sequence joins TRBV6-1 and TRBJ2-1; D gene unclear. The length of the CDR3 is 15 residues. V lost 2 bases and J lost 6, with 14 bases in between. Germline V gene lookup returns CDR1 MNHNS and CDR2 SASEGT. This CDR3 is CASSESLPAGNEQFF. The DNA of the CDR3 is TGTGCCAGCAGTGAATCCCTCCCAGCCGGCAATGAGCAGTTCTTC.

This clone was picked up one time. The chain employs TRBV6-1 and TRBJ2-5; D may correspond to TRBD1 or TRBD2 (5 bases each). The CDR3 has 14 amino acids. The ends were cut back, 5 bases at V and 2 bases at J, with 12 bases in the middle. From germline, CDR1 is MNHNS and CDR2 SASEGT. Written as DNA, the CDR3 is TGTGCCAGCAGTCCGCGAGGGGCGCAAGAGACCCAGTACTTC. Translated: CASSPRGAQETQYF.

CDR3 region: CASSFFAGLTDTQYF. DNA of the CDR3: TGCGCCAGCAGCTTCTTCGCGGGCCTCACAGATACGCAGTATTTT. The chain is built from TRBV5-1 and TRBJ2-3; a possible D gene is TRBD2 (5 bases). Germline CDR1 is SGHRS and CDR2 is YFSETQ. The CDR3 consists of 15 residues. V was cut by 2 bases and J by 2 bases, with 12 bases left in between.

The rearrangement uses TRBV9 and TRBJ1-2, with 8 bases aligning to TRBD1. Germline values: CDR1 SGDLS, CDR2 YYNGEE. This CDR3 spans 15 amino acids. Trimming took 3 bases from V and 5 from J; bases not matched to a gene: 9. The CDR3: CASSATGGIVYGYTF. In DNA form, the CDR3 reads TGTGCCAGCAGCGCAACAGGGGGTATTGTGTATGGCTACACCTTC.

The chain is built from TRBV27 and TRBJ2-2; TRBD2 aligns across 9 bases. The CDR3 runs to 16 residues. V lost 5 bases, J lost 3 bases, and 7 bases stayed unmatched. Germline CDR1 is MNHEY and CDR2 is SMNVEV (reference sequence). In DNA form, the CDR3 reads TGTGCCAGCAGTACCCTGACTAGCGGTTACACCGGGGAGCTGTTTTTT. The encoded protein is CASSTLTSGYTGELFF.

The chain links TRBV10-3 to TRBJ2-7; 11 nucleotides line up with TRBD1. V lost 10 bases and J lost 4; bases outside the gene matches: 9. Germline assignment: CDR1 ENHRY and CDR2 SYGVKD. This CDR3 is 14 amino acids long. Written as DNA, the CDR3 is TGTGCCAGCAGACCGGGACAGGGGGTTTACGAGCAGTACTTC. Protein product: CASRPGQGVYEQYF.

The chain combines TRBV19 with TRBJ2-5; D uncertain. There are 13 residues in the CDR3. Trimming stripped 3 bases from V and 3 bases from J, with 8 bases between. CDR1 and CDR2 (germline): LNHDA, SQIVND (reference sequence). The CDR3 nucleotides read TGTGCCAGTAGTATCGGGCAGAAAGAGACCCAGTACTTC. As protein: CASSIGQKETQYF.

The V call is TRBV4-1, the J call TRBJ2-2; 7 bases align to TRBD2. The CDR3 runs 16 residues. The junction had 5 bases not matched to a gene; V was cut back by 4 bases and J by 0 bases. Germline assignment: CDR1 MGHRA and CDR2 YSYEKL. CDR3 sequence (DNA): TGCGCCAGCAGCCGACCTAGCGGACCGAACACCGGGGAGCTGTTTTTT. Amino acids: CASSRPSGPNTGELFF.

The chain carries TRBV27 and TRBJ2-5; D gene unclear. This CDR3 is built from 13 residues. The germline gives CDR1 MNHEY, CDR2 SMNVEV (reference sequence). The V gene lost 6 bases and the J gene lost 3 bases, with 11 bases spanning the gap. The chain's CDR3 is CASRGMVKETQYF. CDR3 DNA: TGTGCCAGCAGGGGGATGGTAAAAGAGACCCAGTACTTC.

This clone was found a few times. The genes are TRBV30 and TRBJ2-7; D is ambiguous. The CDR3 length is 13 residues. CDR1 and CDR2 (germline): GTSNPN, SVGIG (reference sequence). The V end lost 3 bases, the J end lost 5 bases, and 14 bases lay between the germline ends. This CDR3 reads CAWSELRVDEQYF. The DNA of the CDR3 is TGTGCCTGGAGCGAGCTTCGAGTCGACGAGCAGTACTTC. Based on the CDR3 plus reference TRBV30 and TRBJ2-7, the full variable domain is SQTIHQWPATLVQPVGSPLSLECTVEGTSNPNLYWYRQAAGRGLQLLFYSVGIGQISSEVPQNLSASRPQDRQFILSSKKLLLSDSGFYLCAWSELRVDEQYFGPGTRLTVT.

This chain connects TRBV5-1 to TRBJ2-7, with 7 bases identical to TRBD1. Losses at the gene ends were 0 bases for V and 7 bases for J; bases not matched to a gene: 7. CDR1 SGHRS and CDR2 YFSETQ come from the germline V gene. The CDR3 extends over 14 amino acids. DNA of the CDR3: TGCGCCAGCAGCTTGGCAAGGGGGCGCGGAGAGCAGTACTTC. Amino acid sequence: CASSLARGRGEQYF. Supplemented by reference TRBV5-1 and TRBJ2-7, the full variable domain reads KAGVTQTPRYLIKTRGQQVTLSCSPISGHRSVSWYQQTPGQGLQFLFEYFSETQRNKGNFPGRFSGRQFSNSRSEMNVSTLELGDSALYLCASSLARGRGEQYFGPGTRLTVT.

This sequence joins TRBV29-1 and TRBJ1-5, with TRBD1 matching 8 bases. Germline-derived CDR1 and CDR2 are SQVTM and ANQGSEA. CDR3 length: 12 residues. Losses at the gene ends were 4 bases for V and 5 bases for J; bases not matched to a gene: 1. CDR3 DNA: TGCAGCGTTGGGACAGGGTATCAGCCCCAGCATTTT. Its protein product is CSVGTGYQPQHF.

The chain has TRBV6-4 and TRBJ2-3; D is uncertain. The CDR3 covers 13 residues. Trimming removed 6 bases at V and 0 bases at J, with 7 bases between. CDR1 is MRHNA, CDR2 SNTAGT, per germline. The CDR3 DNA reads as TGTGCCAGCAGCCTAACCAGCACAGATACGCAGTATTTT. Translated, it gives CASSLTSTDTQYF.

The chain couples TRBV12-5 to TRBJ2-3; 10 bases map to TRBD2. CDR1 and CDR2 from the germline V gene are LGHNT and FRNRAP. CDR3 length equals 16 residues. V was clipped by 5 bases and J by 0 bases; unmatched bases: 5. The CDR3 spells CASGAGLALSTDTQYF. For the CDR3, the DNA is TGTGCTAGTGGTGCGGGACTAGCGTTGAGCACAGATACGCAGTATTTT.

The chain combines TRBV7-6 with TRBJ2-3; D is uncertain. CDR3 size: 13 residues. Germline V gene data show CDR1 as SGHVS and CDR2 as FNYEAQ. Trimming cost V 5 bases and J 5 bases, with 11 bases left between them. The CDR3 sequence is CASSAPAIDTQYF. The DNA of the CDR3 is TGTGCCAGCAGCGCGCCGGCCATAGATACGCAGTATTTT.

The V gene is TRBV10-3, the J gene TRBJ2-1; 8 bases are a match to TRBD1. V shed 7 bases and J 7 bases; nucleotides not matched to a gene: 6. CDR3 length equals 13 residues. The V gene's germline CDR1 is ENHRY and CDR2 SYGVKD. Here the CDR3 reads CAITGQGLNEQFF. CDR3 bases: TGTGCCATCACCGGACAGGGATTGAATGAGCAGTTCTTC.

The V gene is TRBV18, the J gene TRBJ2-1, with no clear D. CDR1 KGHSH and CDR2 LQKENI come from the germline V gene. The V end lost 6 bases, the J end lost 8 bases, and 11 bases lay between the germline ends. CDR3 length: 12 amino acids. The CDR3 DNA sequence: TGTGCCAGCTCGCCAGGAGTAGATGAGCAGTTCTTC. Its translation is CASSPGVDEQFF.

The rearrangement links TRBV15 to TRBJ1-4; TRBD1 is a possible D gene (5 bases). Germline lookup yields CDR1 LNHNV and CDR2 YYDKDF (reference sequence). The V gene lost 3 bases and the J gene lost 8 bases, with 10 bases spanning the gap. The CDR3 is made up of 13 amino acids. CDR3 residues: CATSRGPQEKLFF. DNA of the CDR3: TGTGCCACCAGCAGGGGGCCCCAGGAAAAACTGTTTTTT.

The chain has TRBV19 and TRBJ1-1; no clear D. Trimming took off 3 bases at V and 1 base at J, with 3 bases between the two ends. The CDR3 is 12 amino acids. From germline, CDR1 is LNHDA and CDR2 SQIVND (reference sequence). Here the CDR3 DNA reads TGTGCCAGTAGTATGGGGAACACTGAAGCTTTCTTT. Its protein is CASSMGNTEAFF.

V is TRBV9 and J is TRBJ2-2; 16 nucleotides align to TRBD2. The V gene end was trimmed by 0 bases and the J gene end by 6 bases; junction bases not matched to a gene: 8. CDR1 and CDR2 from the germline V gene are SGDLS and YYNGEE. The CDR3 spans 19 residues. The CDR3 DNA sequence: TGTGCCAGCAGCGTAGAGGGGACTAGCGGGAGGGCCGACCCCGGGGAGCTGTTTTTT. This codes for CASSVEGTSGRADPGELFF.

The gene calls are TRBV7-9 and TRBJ2-1; the match to TRBD1 covers 11 bases. Germline assignment: CDR1 SEHNR and CDR2 FQNEAQ (reference sequence). The CDR3 runs to 16 residues. V dropped 3 bases and J dropped 7; count of bases not matched to a gene: 8. The CDR3, as DNA: TGTGCCAGCAGCTTCGGGACAGGGGGGCCGCTAAATGAGCAGTTCTTC. Its translation: CASSFGTGGPLNEQFF.

The chain is built from TRBV18 and TRBJ2-6; D not resolved. Germline V gene data show CDR1 as KGHSH and CDR2 as LQKENI. The length of the CDR3 is 15 residues. V was clipped by 3 bases and J by 0 bases, with 6 bases between them. CDR3 nucleotides: TGTGCCAGCTCACCTGGGCACTCTGGGGCCAACGTCCTGACTTTC. It yields the protein CASSPGHSGANVLTF.